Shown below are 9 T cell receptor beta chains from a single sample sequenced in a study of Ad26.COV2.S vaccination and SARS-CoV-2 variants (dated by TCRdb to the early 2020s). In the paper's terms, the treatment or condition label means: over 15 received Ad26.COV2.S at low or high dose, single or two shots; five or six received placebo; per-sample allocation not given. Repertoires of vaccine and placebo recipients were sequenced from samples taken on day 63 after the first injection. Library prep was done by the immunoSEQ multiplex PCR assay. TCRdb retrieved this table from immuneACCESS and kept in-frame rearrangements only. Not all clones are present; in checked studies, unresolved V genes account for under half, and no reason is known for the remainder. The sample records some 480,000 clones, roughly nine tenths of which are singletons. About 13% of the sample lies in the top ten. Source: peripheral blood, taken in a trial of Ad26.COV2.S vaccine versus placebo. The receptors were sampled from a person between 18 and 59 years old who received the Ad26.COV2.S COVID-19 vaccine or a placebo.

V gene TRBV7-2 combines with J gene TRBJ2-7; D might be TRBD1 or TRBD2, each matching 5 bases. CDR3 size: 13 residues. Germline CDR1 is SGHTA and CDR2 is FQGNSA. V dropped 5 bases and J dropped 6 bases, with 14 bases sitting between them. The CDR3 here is CASSPQLRGEQYF. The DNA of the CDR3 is TGTGCCAGCAGCCCCCAGTTGAGGGGCGAGCAGTACTTC. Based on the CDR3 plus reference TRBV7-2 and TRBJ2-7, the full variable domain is GAGVSQSPSNKVTEKGKDVELRCDPISGHTALYWYRQSLGQGLEFLIYFQGNSAPDKSGLPSDRFSAERTGGSVSTLTIQRTQQEDSAVYLCASSPQLRGEQYFGPGTRLTVT.

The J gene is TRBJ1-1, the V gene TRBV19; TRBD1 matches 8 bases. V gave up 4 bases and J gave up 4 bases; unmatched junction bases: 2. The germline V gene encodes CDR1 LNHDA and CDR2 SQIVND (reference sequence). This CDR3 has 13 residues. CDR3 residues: CASSTTGGTEAFF. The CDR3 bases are TGTGCCAGTAGTACTACAGGGGGCACTGAAGCTTTCTTT.

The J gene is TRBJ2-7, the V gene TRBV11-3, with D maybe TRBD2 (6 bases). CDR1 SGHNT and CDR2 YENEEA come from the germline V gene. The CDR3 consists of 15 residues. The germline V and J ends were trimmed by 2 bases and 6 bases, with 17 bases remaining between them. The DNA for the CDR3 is TGTGCCAGCAGCTTACAGGTCGGGAGTGAAAGCGAGCAGTACTTC. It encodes CASSLQVGSESEQYF.

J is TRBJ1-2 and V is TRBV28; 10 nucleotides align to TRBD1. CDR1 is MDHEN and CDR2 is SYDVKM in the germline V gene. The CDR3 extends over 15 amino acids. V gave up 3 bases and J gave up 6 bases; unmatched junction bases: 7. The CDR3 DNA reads TGTGCCAGCAGTTTGGCCGGGACAGGGGCTAATGGCTACACCTTC. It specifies CASSLAGTGANGYTF.

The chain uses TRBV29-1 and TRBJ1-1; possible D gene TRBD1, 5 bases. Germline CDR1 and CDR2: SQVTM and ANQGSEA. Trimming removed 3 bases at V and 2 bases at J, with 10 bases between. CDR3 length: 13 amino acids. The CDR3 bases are TGCAGCGTTGACAGCGGGGGTAACACTGAAGCTTTCTTT. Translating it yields CSVDSGGNTEAFF.

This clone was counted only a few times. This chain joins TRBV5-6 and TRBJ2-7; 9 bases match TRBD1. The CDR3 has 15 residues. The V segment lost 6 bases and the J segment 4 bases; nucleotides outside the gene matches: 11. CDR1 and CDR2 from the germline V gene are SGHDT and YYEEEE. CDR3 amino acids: CASIAQGQGGYEQYF. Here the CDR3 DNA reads TGTGCCAGCATCGCACAGGGACAGGGCGGGTACGAGCAGTACTTC.

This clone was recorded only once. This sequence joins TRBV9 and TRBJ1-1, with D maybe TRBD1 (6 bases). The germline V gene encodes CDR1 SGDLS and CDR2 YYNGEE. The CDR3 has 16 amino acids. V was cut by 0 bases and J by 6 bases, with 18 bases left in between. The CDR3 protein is CASSVDFAGVTSEAFF. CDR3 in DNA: TGTGCCAGCAGCGTAGATTTTGCAGGGGTGACATCTGAAGCTTTCTTT.

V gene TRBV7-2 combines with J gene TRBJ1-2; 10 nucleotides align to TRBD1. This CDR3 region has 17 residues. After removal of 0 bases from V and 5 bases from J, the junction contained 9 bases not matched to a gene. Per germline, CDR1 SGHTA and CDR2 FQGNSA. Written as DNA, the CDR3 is TGTGCCAGCAGCTTAGCGCTTGGGACAGGGGAGCGGTATGGCTACACCTTC. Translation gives CASSLALGTGERYGYTF.

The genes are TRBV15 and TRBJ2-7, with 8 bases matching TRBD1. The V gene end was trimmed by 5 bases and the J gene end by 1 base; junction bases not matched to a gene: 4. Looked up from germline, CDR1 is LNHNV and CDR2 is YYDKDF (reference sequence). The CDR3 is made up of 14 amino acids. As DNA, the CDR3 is TGTGCCACCAGCCACGACAGGGGATCCTACGAGCAGTACTTC. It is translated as CATSHDRGSYEQYF. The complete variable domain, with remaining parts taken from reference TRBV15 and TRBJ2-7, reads DAMVIQNPRYQVTQFGKPVTLSCSQTLNHNVMYWYQQKSSQAPKLLFHYYDKDFNNEADTPDNFQSRRPNTSFCFLDIRSPGLGDTAMYLCATSHDRGSYEQYFGPGTRLTVT.